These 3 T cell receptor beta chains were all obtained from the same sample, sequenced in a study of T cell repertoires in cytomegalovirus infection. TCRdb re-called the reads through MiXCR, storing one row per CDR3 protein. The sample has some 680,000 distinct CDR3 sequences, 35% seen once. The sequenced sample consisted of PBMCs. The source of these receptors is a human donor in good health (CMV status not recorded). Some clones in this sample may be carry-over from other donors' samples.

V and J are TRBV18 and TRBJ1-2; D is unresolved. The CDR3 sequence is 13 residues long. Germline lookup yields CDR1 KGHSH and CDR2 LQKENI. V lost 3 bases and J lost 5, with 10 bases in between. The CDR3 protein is CASSPGFTYGYTF. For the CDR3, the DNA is TGTGCCAGCTCACCGGGGTTCACGTATGGCTACACCTTC.

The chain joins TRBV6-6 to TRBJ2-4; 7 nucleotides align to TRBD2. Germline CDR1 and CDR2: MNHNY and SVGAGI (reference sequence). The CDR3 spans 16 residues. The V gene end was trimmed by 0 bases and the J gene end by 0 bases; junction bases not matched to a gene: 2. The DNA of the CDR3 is TGTGCCAGCAGTTACTCCGGGAGGAGAGCCAAAAACATTCAGTACTTC. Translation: CASSYSGRRAKNIQYF.

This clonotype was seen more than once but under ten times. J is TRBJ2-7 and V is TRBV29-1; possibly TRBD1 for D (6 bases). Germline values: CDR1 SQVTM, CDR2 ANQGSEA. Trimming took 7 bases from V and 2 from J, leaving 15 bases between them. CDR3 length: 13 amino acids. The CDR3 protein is CSARTATTYEQYF. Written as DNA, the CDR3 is TGCAGCGCCCGGACAGCCACTACCTACGAGCAGTACTTC.